The TCR beta chain under discussion was sequenced for a study of blood T cell repertoires in COVID-19. Study in general: PBMCs, B-cell-depleted T cells, or T cells were the source of the cDNA or gDNA that made up the material.

Some clones are missing from TCRdb's copy, which holds only in-frame ones; the method was immunoSEQ multiplex PCR. The sample has 250,000 to 300,000 clones, approximately 86% seen once. The origin of this receptor is a woman younger than 45 with acute or convalescent COVID-19. The sample consisted of peripheral blood.

CDR3 loop: CSAQGKGGYTF. The CDR3 DNA is TGCAGCGCCCAGGGGAAAGGAGGCTACACCTTC. The chain is built from TRBV29-1 and TRBJ1-2, with D tentatively TRBD1 (6 bases). Trimming pared 7 bases from V and 8 bases from J, leaving 14 bases between. This CDR3 is 11 amino acids long. The germline gives CDR1 SQVTM, CDR2 ANQGSEA.